What follows are 7 T cell receptor beta chains derived from one specimen sequenced in a study of graft-versus-host responses after intestinal transplantation (dated by TCRdb to the early 2020s). Library method: the immunoSEQ multiplex PCR assay. Entries here come from immuneACCESS through TCRdb and include only in-frame sequences with V and J called. Some clones fail to appear in such tables; in the studies checked, an unresolved V gene covers under half of the shortfall, and the cause of the remainder is unknown. The sample profile shows tens of thousands of clones; 85% to 90% of them were found once. Approximately 0.35% of the sample goes to the ten largest clones. These receptors have no known antigen. The time point label for this specimen denotes: cells obtained before transplantation from donor or recipient. The sequencing here drew on unstimulated CD4+ T cells sorted from spleen or lymph node cells, taken before intestinal transplant. All receptors come from a human donor who received an intestinal transplant.

The chain employs TRBV29-1 and TRBJ2-1; 8 positions match TRBD1. V trimming: 7 bases; J trimming: 9 bases; junction bases outside the gene matches: 8. Germline CDR1 reads SQVTM; CDR2 reads ANQGSEA. The CDR3 is 12 residues long. The CDR3 sequence: CSATWTGSEQFF. CDR3 nucleotide sequence: TGCAGCGCCACATGGACAGGGAGTGAGCAGTTCTTC.

The gene calls are TRBV11-2 and TRBJ1-6; 9 bases align to TRBD1. CDR1 is SGHAT, CDR2 FQNNGV, per germline. The V segment lost 1 base and the J segment 7 bases; nucleotides outside the gene matches: 2. The CDR3 sequence is 15 residues long. The CDR3 region has the DNA TGTGCCAGCAGCTTAGGGGACAGGGTCAATTCACCCCTCCACTTT. Protein sequence: CASSLGDRVNSPLHF.

The chain uses TRBV9 and TRBJ2-5, with TRBD1 as a possible D gene (5 bases). Germline values: CDR1 SGDLS, CDR2 YYNGEE. Trimming removed 0 bases at V and 3 bases at J, with 9 bases between. The CDR3 is 14 residues long. DNA for the CDR3: TGTGCCAGCAGCGTAGGGGGCCAGGAAGAGACCCAGTACTTC. Translated: CASSVGGQEETQYF.

The chain links TRBV9 to TRBJ2-7, with a weak D call TRBD1 (6 bases). CDR1 SGDLS and CDR2 YYNGEE come from the germline V gene. The CDR3 totals 16 residues. The V end was cut by 1 base, the J end by 3 bases, with 17 bases between. The CDR3 region is CASSVRGLRWVYEQYF. Written as DNA, the CDR3 is TGTGCCAGCAGCGTAAGGGGGTTGCGGTGGGTCTACGAGCAGTACTTC.

The rearrangement links TRBV7-8 to TRBJ2-1; tentative D call: TRBD1 (5 bases). There are 13 residues in the CDR3. Per the germline V gene, CDR1 is SGHVS and CDR2 is FQNEAQ. The V gene lost 5 bases and the J gene lost 7 bases, with 12 bases spanning the gap. This chain's CDR3 is CASSQNKGNEQFF. For the CDR3, the DNA is TGTGCCAGCAGCCAGAACAAGGGGAATGAGCAGTTCTTC.

V usage is TRBV18 and J usage is TRBJ1-6; no clear D gene. The ends were cut back, 4 bases at V and 4 bases at J, with 8 bases in the middle. Germline V gene data show CDR1 as KGHSH and CDR2 as LQKENI. This CDR3 is built from 14 residues. The CDR3 loop is CASSLKQYNSPLHF. The CDR3, as DNA: TGTGCCAGCTCACTTAAACAGTATAATTCACCCCTCCACTTT.

The chain carries TRBV2 and TRBJ2-2; TRBD1 matches at 10 bases. Losses at the gene ends were 6 bases for V and 5 bases for J; bases not matched to a gene: 9. Germline V lookup: CDR1 SNHLY, CDR2 FYNNEI. The CDR3 is made up of 16 amino acids. CDR3 region: CASSAQGQGVTGELFF. The CDR3 DNA follows: TGTGCCAGCAGCGCCCAAGGACAGGGGGTTACCGGGGAGCTGTTTTTT. Together with reference TRBV2 and TRBJ2-2, the CDR3 gives the full variable domain: EPEVTQTPSHQVTQMGQEVILRCVPISNHLYFYWYRQILGQKVEFLVSFYNNEISEKSEIFDDQFSVERPDGSNFTLKIRSTKLEDSAMYFCASSAQGQGVTGELFFGEGSRLTVL.